This TCR beta chain came from a study of monozygotic twins with inflammatory bowel disease. Study findings and constraints: Especially with disease activity, IBD patients shared fewer clonotypes with others than healthy twins did.

The authors used around 3,800 ng of total RNA per TCR library. Template switching appended UMIs that held a 6-nucleotide sample barcode. The authors ran two nested PCRs of around 15 and 10 cycles on TCRalpha and TCRbeta cDNA. TCRdb re-called the 5' RACE reads, yielding one record per CDR3 amino acid sequence without DNA. Its clone listing holds under 150,000 distinct CDR3 sequences. From germline, CDR1 is MDHEN and CDR2 SYDVKM. This CDR3 has 14 residues. As to this clonotype: Antigen specificity is unknown.

This sequence was found in a human donor with ulcerative colitis or Crohn's disease, or a healthy co-twin of an affected twin (not recorded which). The sequenced sample consisted of blood. The chain carries TRBV28 and TRBJ1-3; TCRdb's D gene call, TRBD1, goes unchecked for lack of DNA. This CDR3 reads CASSPGGSGNTIYF.